This T cell receptor beta chain emerged from a study of identifying expanded T cells in peripheral blood. Broader study findings: Two-week clone count variance significantly increased as total template count grew. About 1.3 clones differed between technical replicates, versus approximately 17 and 20 over time.

Healthy donors had no documented immune events, such as infections, while sampled. Comment on this clone: The antigen is unknown.

V was pared by 1 base and J by 2 bases, with 9 bases between. The CDR3 has 14 amino acids. From germline, CDR1 is SGHTA and CDR2 FQGNSA. Method: immunoSEQ multiplex PCR; TCRdb's copy keeps in-frame clones and lacks some. The data contain 60,000 to 70,000 clones, roughly 86% of them singletons. V gene TRBV7-2 combines with J gene TRBJ2-7, with D maybe TRBD2 (5 bases). The sequence was obtained from a person aged 18 to 75 in good health. Material for sequencing was blood. This CDR3 is CASSLERGPYEQYF. DNA for the CDR3: TGTGCCAGCAGCTTAGAGAGAGGGCCCTACGAGCAGTACTTC.